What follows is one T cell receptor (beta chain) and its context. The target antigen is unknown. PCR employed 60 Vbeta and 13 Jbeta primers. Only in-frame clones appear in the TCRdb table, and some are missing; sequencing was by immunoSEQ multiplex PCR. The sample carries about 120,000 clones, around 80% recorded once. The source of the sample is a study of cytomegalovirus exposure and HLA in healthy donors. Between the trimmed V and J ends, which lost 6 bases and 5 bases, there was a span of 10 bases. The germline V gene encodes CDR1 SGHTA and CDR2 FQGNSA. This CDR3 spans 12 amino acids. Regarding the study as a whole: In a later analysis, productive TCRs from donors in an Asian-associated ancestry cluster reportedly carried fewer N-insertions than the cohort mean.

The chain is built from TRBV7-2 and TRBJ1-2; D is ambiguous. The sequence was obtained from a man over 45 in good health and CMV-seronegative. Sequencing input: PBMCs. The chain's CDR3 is CASRYTLYGYTF. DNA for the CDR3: TGTGCCAGCAGATACACCCTTTATGGCTACACCTTC. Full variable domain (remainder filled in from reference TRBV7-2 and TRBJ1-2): GAGVSQSPSNKVTEKGKDVELRCDPISGHTALYWYRQSLGQGLEFLIYFQGNSAPDKSGLPSDRFSAERTGGSVSTLTIQRTQQEDSAVYLCASRYTLYGYTFGSGTRLTVV.